What follows describes a single TCR beta chain. The antigen remains undetermined. Time point indicated: baseline, week 1 (first vaccination visit). Documented treatment: pre-vaccination baseline after standard-of-care therapy. The source of the sample is a study of a mutant IDH1 vaccine in newly diagnosed glioma. The study, taken as a whole, reports: Immune responses induced by vaccination arose in 93.3% of the patients.

The CDR3 is made up of 14 amino acids. CDR1 and CDR2 (germline): LNHDA, SQIVND (reference sequence). The junction had 2 bases not matched to a gene; V was cut back by 1 base and J by 5 bases. The repertoire was sequenced with immunoSEQ multiplex PCR; TCRdb's copy has only in-frame clones and lacks some. The sample holds about 70,000 clones, about 86% seen once. V is TRBV19 and J is TRBJ1-2, with 9 bases matching TRBD1. The starting material was peripheral blood mononuclear cells (PBMCs), obtained from a glioma patient treated with radiotherapy, temozolomide or both. The receptor was derived from a woman in her late teens or twenties with glioma. Some clones in this sample may be carry-over from other donors' samples. The CDR3 spells CASSIGGQGYGYTF. In nucleotides, the CDR3 is TGTGCCAGTAGTATAGGGGGACAGGGTTATGGCTACACCTTC.